These T cell receptor beta chains were read from a single sample in a study of cytomegalovirus exposure and HLA in healthy donors. The method was immunoSEQ multiplex PCR; TCRdb's version includes in-frame clones alone and lacks a portion of them. The sample has some 200,000 clones, roughly 84% seen once. The sequenced material came from PBMCs. The receptors stem from a woman in her forties or fifties in good health and CMV-seropositive. CDR3s include the opening cysteine and the closing phenylalanine or tryptophan. Each record gives: V gene, CDR3 protein.

V gene: TRBV9
CDR3 protein: CASSVALPGTSGGAGEQFF

V gene: TRBV19
CDR3 protein: CASSIAGRGTGDDQPQHF

V gene: TRBV7-9
CDR3 protein: CASSNTSGGQNEQFF

V gene: TRBV7-9
CDR3 protein: CASSLDGTGGMGGGGGYTF

V gene: TRBV7-2
CDR3 protein: CASSLDTSGGYNEQFF

V gene: TRBV5-4
CDR3 protein: CASSLGGGASMTYEQYF

V gene: TRBV4-1
CDR3 protein: CASSHILSTDTQYF

V gene: TRBV7-9
CDR3 protein: CSSSLTAASSYNEQFF

V gene: TRBV19
CDR3 protein: CASSMSGQGRVTQYF

V gene: TRBV7-9
CDR3 protein: CASQGGGGAWEQFF